The clone carrying this T cell receptor beta chain has just a few counts. Its target is unknown. Single viable CD3+CD4+CD8-CD45RO+ cells were sorted as the memory CD4+ T cells. Serostatus was set by detecting CMV pp150, pp28, p38, p52 IgG. These data are taken from a study of memory CD4+ T cells and cytomegalovirus serostatus. CDR1 and CDR2 from the germline V gene are MDHEN and SYDVKM. The length of the CDR3 is 15 residues. V lost 4 bases, J lost 0 bases, and 9 bases lay in between. Study-wide results and limits: CD4+ memory repertoires contained 67 of 164 reported CMV TCRbeta sequences. The CMV-associated TCR signature appears largely within the CD4+ memory repertoire.

Libraries were prepared by immunoSEQ multiplex PCR; TCRdb keeps only in-frame clonotypes and omits some of them. The repertoire has tens of thousands of clones, around four fifths of them found once; the top ten carry roughly 0.8%. Sample: memory CD4+ T cells from blood. This sequence originates from an adult in good health and CMV-seronegative. This chain joins TRBV28 and TRBJ1-4, with no clear D. CDR3 nucleotides: TGTGCCAGCAGTTCCGGGTCTGCAACTAATGAAAAACTGTTTTTT. Its protein is CASSSGSATNEKLFF.